The clone carrying this T cell receptor (beta chain) appeared a few times. The antigen is not known. A single record per CDR3 protein comes from TCRdb applying MiXCR to the 5' RACE reads. Of 250,000 to 300,000 distinct CDR3 sequences in the sample, approximately 8% were seen once. This entry is derived from a study of T-cell memory formation after mild COVID-19. Study-wide background: For the most part, TCR clusters were specific to one donor.

The CDR3 sequence is 15 residues long. Trimming took off 0 bases at V and 4 bases at J, with 13 bases between the two ends. Germline V gene sequence: CDR1 LGHNA, CDR2 YNFKEQ. Study-level findings and limits: Unconfirmed was the SARS-CoV-2 specificity of second-wave clones that peaked on day 37. Clones contracting over day 15 to 85 were CD4/CD8 balanced, with later expanders leaning CD4+. Contracting clones localized mainly to CM and EM when CD4+ and mainly to EMRA when CD8+.

V and J are TRBV4-2 and TRBJ2-7; maybe TRBD2 (5 bases). What was sequenced was PBMCs or a T cell subset sorted from them (not recorded which). This clonotype was obtained from a man aged 18 to 35 who had mild COVID-19 (a few samples of this study predate the infection). Cell type and time point are not known. The DNA of the CDR3 is TGTGCCAGCAGCCAAGAAGGTAACCGCGGGTACGAGCAGTACTTC. Protein sequence: CASSQEGNRGYEQYF.